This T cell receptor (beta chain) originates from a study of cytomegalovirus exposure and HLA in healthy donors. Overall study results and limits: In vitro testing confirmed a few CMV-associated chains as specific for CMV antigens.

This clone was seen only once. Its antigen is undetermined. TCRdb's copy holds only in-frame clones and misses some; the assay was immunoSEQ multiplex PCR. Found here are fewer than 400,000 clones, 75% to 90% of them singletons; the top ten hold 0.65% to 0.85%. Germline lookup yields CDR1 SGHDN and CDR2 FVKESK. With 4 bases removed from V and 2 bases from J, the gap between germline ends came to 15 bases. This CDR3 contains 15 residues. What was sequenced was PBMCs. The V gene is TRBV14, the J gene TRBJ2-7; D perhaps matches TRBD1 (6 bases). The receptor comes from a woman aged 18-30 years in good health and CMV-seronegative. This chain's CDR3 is CASSPRDTTTYEQYF. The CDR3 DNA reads TGTGCCAGCAGCCCCCGGGACACGACTACCTACGAGCAGTACTTC.